These T cell receptor beta chains were read from a single sample in a study of T cell clonotyping in hematopoietic cell transplantation. This table comes from immunoSEQ multiplex PCR, and its TCRdb copy is limited to in-frame clones, with some not included. This table holds over 15,000 clones, around 90% found once. The sample taken for sequencing was peripheral blood mononuclear cells. Receptors were obtained from a man aged 35 to 55 in good health. Some clones in this sample may be carry-over from other donors' samples. The CDR3 runs from the conserved cysteine through the conserved F or W. D genes are given only for firm matches. For some rows the clone size is stated as once, few or many, or as a class when expanded; others skip it.

clone size: .
J gene: TRBJ1-1
D gene: .
V gene: TRBV7-9
CDR3 protein: CASSQTNTEAFF
CDR3 DNA: TGTGCCAGCAGCCAGACGAACACTGAAGCTTTCTTT

clone size: .
J gene: TRBJ2-7
D gene: TRBD1
V gene: TRBV11-2
CDR3 protein: CASSPRTGEQYF
CDR3 DNA: TGTGCCAGCAGCCCCAGGACAGGCGAGCAGTACTTC

clone size: .
J gene: TRBJ2-7
D gene: .
V gene: TRBV29-1
CDR3 protein: CSVADTTYEQYF
CDR3 DNA: TGCAGCGTTGCCGACACCACCTACGAGCAGTACTTC

clone size: .
J gene: TRBJ1-1
D gene: .
V gene: TRBV7-9
CDR3 protein: CASSRGPPAEAFF
CDR3 DNA: TGTGCCAGCAGCCGAGGACCGCCGGCTGAAGCTTTCTTT

clone size: once
J gene: TRBJ2-7
D gene: .
V gene: TRBV7-2
CDR3 protein: CASSLVWGGSNEQYF
CDR3 DNA: TGTGCCAGCAGCTTAGTTTGGGGAGGTTCCAACGAGCAGTACTTC

clone size: .
J gene: TRBJ1-5
D gene: TRBD1
V gene: TRBV27
CDR3 protein: CASSSQGVLPYSNQPQHF
CDR3 DNA: TGTGCCAGCAGTTCACAGGGGGTGCTTCCCTATAGCAATCAGCCCCAGCATTTT

clone size: .
J gene: TRBJ1-6
D gene: .
V gene: TRBV11-2
CDR3 protein: CASSLQTGANSPLHF
CDR3 DNA: TGTGCCAGCAGCTTACAGACAGGAGCTAATTCACCCCTCCACTTT

clone size: .
J gene: TRBJ1-2
D gene: .
V gene: TRBV19
CDR3 protein: CASSPSAAYGYTF
CDR3 DNA: TGTGCCAGTAGTCCCTCGGCCGCATATGGCTACACCTTC

clone size: .
J gene: TRBJ2-1
D gene: .
V gene: TRBV13
CDR3 protein: CASSLDRESGQFF
CDR3 DNA: TGTGCCAGCAGCTTAGACCGCGAATCCGGGCAGTTCTTC

clone size: .
J gene: TRBJ1-2
D gene: TRBD1
V gene: TRBV27
CDR3 protein: CASSSPGQGAGGYTF
CDR3 DNA: TGTGCCAGCAGTTCCCCGGGACAGGGGGCGGGCGGCTACACCTTC

clone size: .
J gene: TRBJ2-7
D gene: TRBD1
V gene: TRBV4-2
CDR3 protein: CASSQTGVEQYF
CDR3 DNA: TGTGCCAGCAGTCAGACAGGGGTGGAGCAGTACTTC

clone size: once
J gene: TRBJ2-2
D gene: TRBD1
V gene: TRBV7-3
CDR3 protein: CASSPSRDRRTGELFF
CDR3 DNA: TGTGCCAGCAGCCCGTCCCGGGACAGGCGTACCGGGGAGCTGTTTTTT

clone size: .
J gene: TRBJ1-2
D gene: .
V gene: TRBV29-1
CDR3 protein: CSVGPLAAIYGYTF
CDR3 DNA: TGCAGCGTTGGCCCCCTGGCAGCCATCTATGGCTACACCTTC

clone size: .
J gene: TRBJ2-7
D gene: .
V gene: TRBV5-8
CDR3 protein: CASSLDTGTFSYEQYF
CDR3 DNA: TGTGCCAGCAGCTTGGACACCGGGACTTTCTCCTACGAGCAGTACTTC

clone size: .
J gene: TRBJ2-2
D gene: .
V gene: TRBV27
CDR3 protein: CASSLSSGELFF
CDR3 DNA: TGTGCCAGCAGTTTATCGAGCGGGGAGCTGTTTTTT

clone size: .
J gene: TRBJ2-7
D gene: .
V gene: TRBV19
CDR3 protein: CASSINRGGYEQYF
CDR3 DNA: TGTGCCAGTAGTATCAACAGGGGAGGGTACGAGCAGTACTTC

clone size: .
J gene: TRBJ1-2
D gene: .
V gene: TRBV6-5
CDR3 protein: CASSYGAGYVNYGYTF
CDR3 DNA: TGTGCCAGCAGTTACGGGGCAGGGTATGTGAACTATGGCTACACCTTC

clone size: once
J gene: TRBJ1-4
D gene: .
V gene: TRBV30
CDR3 protein: CAWSGGGDQEKLFF
CDR3 DNA: TGTGCCTGGAGTGGAGGAGGGGATCAGGAAAAACTGTTTTTT

clone size: .
J gene: TRBJ2-7
D gene: .
V gene: TRBV27
CDR3 protein: CASSPWGASSYEQYF
CDR3 DNA: TGTGCCAGCAGCCCTTGGGGAGCAAGCTCCTACGAGCAGTACTTC

clone size: .
J gene: TRBJ2-2
D gene: .
V gene: TRBV5-1
CDR3 protein: CASSTDGADLFF
CDR3 DNA: TGCGCCAGCAGCACCGACGGGGCAGATCTGTTTTTT

clone size: .
J gene: TRBJ1-1
D gene: .
V gene: TRBV4-1
CDR3 protein: CASSWGTEAFF
CDR3 DNA: TGCGCCAGCAGCTGGGGAACTGAAGCTTTCTTT

clone size: .
J gene: TRBJ1-5
D gene: TRBD1
V gene: TRBV6-6
CDR3 protein: CASSSPDRVDQPQHF
CDR3 DNA: TGTGCCAGCAGTTCCCCCGACAGGGTGGATCAGCCCCAGCATTTT

clone size: .
J gene: TRBJ1-2
D gene: .
V gene: TRBV9
CDR3 protein: CASSVETGVYGYTF
CDR3 DNA: TGTGCCAGCAGCGTAGAAACAGGAGTCTATGGCTACACCTTC

clone size: .
J gene: TRBJ1-1
D gene: .
V gene: TRBV11-2
CDR3 protein: CASSPQSVGGRTEAFF
CDR3 DNA: TGTGCCAGCAGCCCCCAAAGTGTCGGGGGAAGGACTGAAGCTTTCTTT

clone size: .
J gene: TRBJ2-7
D gene: .
V gene: TRBV5-6
CDR3 protein: CASSSRFHEQYF
CDR3 DNA: TGTGCCAGCAGCTCCCGTTTCCACGAGCAGTACTTC

clone size: once
J gene: TRBJ1-1
D gene: .
V gene: TRBV21-1
CDR3 protein: CASSKEGGRGEDTEAFF
CDR3 DNA: TGTGCCAGCAGCAAAGAGGGGGGAAGGGGGGAGGACACTGAAGCTTTCTTT

clone size: .
J gene: TRBJ2-5
D gene: .
V gene: TRBV20-1
CDR3 protein: CSAKLETQYF
CDR3 DNA: TGCAGTGCTAAGCTAGAGACCCAGTACTTC

clone size: .
J gene: TRBJ1-6
D gene: TRBD1
V gene: TRBV6-5
CDR3 protein: CASQPGQYNSPLHF
CDR3 DNA: TGTGCCAGTCAACCGGGACAGTATAATTCACCCCTCCACTTT